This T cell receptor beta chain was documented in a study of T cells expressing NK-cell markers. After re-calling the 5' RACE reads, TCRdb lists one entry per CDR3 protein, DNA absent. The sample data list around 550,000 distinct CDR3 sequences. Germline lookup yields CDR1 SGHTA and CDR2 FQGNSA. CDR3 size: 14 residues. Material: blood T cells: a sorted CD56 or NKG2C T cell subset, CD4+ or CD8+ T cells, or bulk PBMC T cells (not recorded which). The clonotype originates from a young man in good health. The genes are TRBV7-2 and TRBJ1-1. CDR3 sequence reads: CASSLAVADNEAFF.